What follows are 30 T cell receptor beta chains derived from one specimen sequenced in a study of OX40 agonist ivuxolimab in advanced cancers. TCRdb keeps only in-frame clones here, not all; method: immunoSEQ multiplex PCR. The sample records about 35,000 clones, 84% being singletons. The sample here was CD4+ or CD8+ T cells sorted from blood, taken in a trial of the OX40 agonist ivuxolimab. These receptors came from an adult with an advanced solid tumor such as melanoma, head and neck, liver or kidney cancer.

The chain is built from TRBV29-1 and TRBJ1-2, with a possible D match to TRBD1 (5 bases). V dropped 7 bases and J dropped 2 bases, with 14 bases sitting between them. This CDR3 region has 13 residues. Germline lookup yields CDR1 SQVTM and CDR2 ANQGSEA. This CDR3 is CSGSEGLNYGYTF. The CDR3 nucleotides are TGCAGCGGGTCCGAGGGGTTAAACTATGGCTACACCTTC.

The chain links TRBV6-6 to TRBJ1-2; D possibly corresponds to TRBD1 (6 bases). Looked up from germline, CDR1 is MNHNY and CDR2 is SVGAGI (reference sequence). V was pared by 6 bases and J by 9 bases, with 17 bases between. The CDR3 is made up of 13 amino acids. CDR3: CASRRGTSSSYTF. The CDR3 DNA reads as TGTGCCAGCAGACGCGGGACATCCTCTAGCTACACCTTC.

This chain connects TRBV14 to TRBJ2-3; D perhaps matches TRBD1 (6 bases). The CDR3 has 18 residues. Trimming removed 0 bases from V and 2 bases from J, with 18 bases in between. The germline V gene encodes CDR1 SGHDN and CDR2 FVKESK. CDR3 protein: CASSQEGAFWVTTDTQYF. The DNA for the CDR3 is TGTGCCAGCAGCCAAGAGGGGGCCTTTTGGGTCACCACAGATACGCAGTATTTT.

The chain has TRBV19 and TRBJ2-3, with D uncertain. Trimming shortened V by 5 bases and J by 2 bases, and 5 bases separated the two germline ends. This CDR3 is built from 12 residues. Germline-derived CDR1 and CDR2 are LNHDA and SQIVND (reference sequence). The CDR3 DNA reads as TGTGCCAGTAGTCAGACCACAGATACGCAGTATTTT. It encodes CASSQTTDTQYF.

This clone was seen a handful of times. This rearrangement joins TRBV19 to TRBJ2-3; TRBD2 might be the D (6 bases). Germline V lookup: CDR1 LNHDA, CDR2 SQIVND (reference sequence). The V end lost 9 bases, the J end lost 5 bases, and 15 bases lay between the germline ends. The CDR3 totals 13 residues. CDR3 DNA: TGTGCCAGCCGGAGGGGTAGGGAAGATACGCAGTATTTT. Its translation: CASRRGREDTQYF. Full variable domain (remainder filled in from reference TRBV19 and TRBJ2-3): DGGITQSPKYLFRKEGQNVTLSCEQNLNHDAMYWYRQDPGQGLRLIYYSQIVNDFQKGDIAEGYSVSREKKESFPLTVTSAQKNPTAFYLCASRRGREDTQYFGPGTRLTVL.

In its sample, this clone was seen a few times. This chain joins TRBV28 and TRBJ1-4; D perhaps matches TRBD1 (5 bases). Trimming pared 5 bases from V and 7 bases from J, leaving 14 bases between. The V gene's germline CDR1 is MDHEN and CDR2 SYDVKM. The CDR3 is 14 amino acids. The CDR3 region is CASSTPTGGEKLFF. CDR3 coding DNA: TGTGCCAGCAGTACCCCGACTGGGGGTGAAAAACTGTTTTTT.

This clone came up once. The chain uses TRBV6-1 and TRBJ2-7, with 9 nucleotides matching TRBD2. This CDR3 has 13 amino acids. CDR1 and CDR2 from the germline V gene are MNHNS and SASEGT. The V gene end was trimmed by 8 bases and the J gene end by 1 base; junction bases not matched to a gene: 3. CDR3 in DNA: TGTGCCAGCTCAGCGGGAGGATCCTACGAGCAGTACTTC. Its translation: CASSAGGSYEQYF.

The chain employs TRBV18 and TRBJ2-3, with 8 bases fitting TRBD2. This CDR3 is built from 15 residues. Germline lookup yields CDR1 KGHSH and CDR2 LQKENI. V trimming: 5 bases; J trimming: 2 bases; junction bases outside the gene matches: 6. CDR3 in amino acids: CASSDERELTDTQYF. CDR3 nucleotides: TGTGCCAGCTCAGACGAGCGGGAGCTCACAGATACGCAGTATTTT. Full variable domain (missing parts from reference TRBV18 and TRBJ2-3): NAGVMQNPRHLVRRRGQEARLRCSPMKGHSHVYWYRQLPEEGLKFMVYLQKENIIDESGMPKERFSAEFPKEGPSILRIQQVVRGDSAAYFCASSDERELTDTQYFGPGTRLTVL.

The genes are TRBV6-5 and TRBJ2-1; the D gene is possibly TRBD2 (6 bases). This CDR3 contains 12 residues. Per the germline V gene, CDR1 is MNHEY and CDR2 is SVGAGI. V lost 8 bases and J lost 15, with 20 bases in between. The DNA for the CDR3 is TGTGCCAGCCATAACCCCGCGGGACGTAGGTTCTTC. Its protein product is CASHNPAGRRFF.

The rearrangement links TRBV20-1 to TRBJ2-7; weak D call: TRBD1 (6 bases). V lost 6 bases and J lost 3, with 9 bases in between. CDR1 and CDR2 (germline): DFQATT, SNEGSKA (reference sequence). The CDR3 is 11 amino acids. The CDR3 nucleotides read TGCAGTGCCCCGGACAGCTACGAGCAGTACTTC. It translates to CSAPDSYEQYF.

The V gene is TRBV5-6, the J gene TRBJ2-3, with D maybe TRBD2 (6 bases). This CDR3 is 13 amino acids long. Germline CDR1 reads SGHDT; CDR2 reads YYEEEE. V lost 5 bases, J lost 4 bases, and 11 bases lay in between. CDR3 sequence: CASRYGGADTQYF. In DNA, the CDR3 is TGTGCCAGCAGATATGGCGGGGCAGATACGCAGTATTTT.

The chain employs TRBV4-1 and TRBJ2-6, with no clear D. V lost 2 bases and J lost 0, with 8 bases in between. The CDR3 is made up of 16 amino acids. The germline CDR1 and CDR2 sequences are MGHRA and YSYEKL. In DNA form, the CDR3 reads TGCGCCAGCAGCCAACTTGGGGACTCTGGGGCCAACGTCCTGACTTTC. Translation: CASSQLGDSGANVLTF.

This sequence joins TRBV27 and TRBJ2-1, with D perhaps TRBD2 (5 bases). Germline V gives CDR1 MNHEY, CDR2 SMNVEV (reference sequence). The CDR3 spans 15 residues. The V end was cut by 5 bases, the J end by 4 bases, with 15 bases between. DNA of the CDR3: TGTGCCAGCAGTCCGAGACTAATCTCGTACAATGAGCAGTTCTTC. It encodes CASSPRLISYNEQFF.

The rearrangement joins TRBV4-1 to TRBJ1-5; 9 nucleotides agree with TRBD1. Germline V gene data show CDR1 as MGHRA and CDR2 as YSYEKL. The trim removed 0 bases at V and 6 bases at J, leaving 9 bases unmatched. CDR3 length: 17 amino acids. The CDR3 coding sequence is TGCGCCAGCAGCCAAGATCCCCCGACAGGGGGGATTCAGCCCCAGCATTTT. Its protein is CASSQDPPTGGIQPQHF.

The rearrangement links TRBV18 to TRBJ2-5; TRBD1 is a possible D gene (5 bases). The CDR3 has 17 residues. V lost 3 bases and J 1 base, leaving 18 bases between the germline ends. Germline-derived CDR1 and CDR2 are KGHSH and LQKENI. The CDR3 DNA reads TGTGCCAGCTCACCGTCCGTTCCTAGGGGCGGCCAAGAGACCCAGTACTTC. It is translated as CASSPSVPRGGQETQYF.

This clone was counted once. V gene TRBV4-1 combines with J gene TRBJ2-2; the match to TRBD2 covers 7 bases. Trimming at V came to 1 base and at J to 8 bases, leaving 16 bases not matched to a gene. CDR1 and CDR2 from the germline V gene are MGHRA and YSYEKL. This CDR3 is built from 18 residues. The CDR3 nucleotides are TGCGCCAGCAGCCAAGGGGAGCCCCGGGCGGGAGCGGGTGGGGAGCTGTTTTTT. It translates to CASSQGEPRAGAGGELFF.

This chain connects TRBV4-1 to TRBJ2-5, with 9 bases identical to TRBD1. Per germline, CDR1 MGHRA and CDR2 YSYEKL. J gave up 5 bases and V 1 base, and 11 bases lay outside the gene matches. The CDR3 covers 17 residues. The CDR3 DNA sequence: TGCGCCAGCAGCCAAGGTACAGGGGGCCTGGTAGATGAGACCCAGTACTTC. This translates into CASSQGTGGLVDETQYF.

CDR3 DNA sequence: TGTGCCAGTAGTCCGAGCGGGAGCTCCTACGAGCAGTACTTC. It translates to CASSPSGSSYEQYF. This chain links TRBV19 with TRBJ2-7, with 8 bases lining up with TRBD2. Trimming took 5 bases from V and 0 from J; bases not matched to a gene: 3. The CDR3 length is 14 residues. In germline, CDR1 is LNHDA, CDR2 SQIVND (reference sequence).

The rearrangement joins TRBV7-9 to TRBJ1-1; no firm D call. Per the germline V gene, CDR1 is SEHNR and CDR2 is FQNEAQ (reference sequence). This CDR3 region has 14 residues. Trimming removed 6 bases from V and 2 bases from J, with 13 bases in between. The CDR3 DNA reads TGTGCCAGCAGTCCGCCGGGAATTAACACTGAAGCTTTCTTT. Its protein product is CASSPPGINTEAFF.

This clone was detected only once. This rearrangement joins TRBV2 to TRBJ2-6, with TRBD1 matching 9 bases. Germline V CDR1 and CDR2: SNHLY, FYNNEI. The CDR3 totals 16 residues. Trimming took 6 bases from V and 0 from J; bases not matched to a gene: 3. CDR3 nucleotides: TGTGCCAGCAGGACAGGGGGAACCTCTGGGGCCAACGTCCTGACTTTC. It yields the protein CASRTGGTSGANVLTF. The full variable domain, completed using reference TRBV2 and TRBJ2-6, is EPEVTQTPSHQVTQMGQEVILRCVPISNHLYFYWYRQILGQKVEFLVSFYNNEISEKSEIFDDQFSVERPDGSNFTLKIRSTKLEDSAMYFCASRTGGTSGANVLTFGAGSRLTVL.

The rearrangement links TRBV2 to TRBJ1-6; 9 positions match TRBD1. The V segment lost 1 base and the J segment 14 bases; nucleotides outside the gene matches: 3. The germline V gene encodes CDR1 SNHLY and CDR2 FYNNEI. There are 13 residues in the CDR3. DNA of the CDR3: TGTGCCAGCAGTGAAGAGGGACAGGGATCCCTCCACTTT. Translating it yields CASSEEGQGSLHF.

The rearrangement uses TRBV5-6 and TRBJ2-2; no clear D gene. This CDR3 comprises 12 residues. Trimming removed 1 base from V and 8 bases from J, with 6 bases in between. From germline, CDR1 is SGHDT and CDR2 YYEEEE. In DNA form, the CDR3 reads TGTGCCAGCAGCTTGTCTATGGGGGAGCTGTTTTTT. It codes for CASSLSMGELFF.

CDR3 amino acids: CASSLTGKAEAFF. DNA for the CDR3: TGTGCCAGCAGCTTAACCGGGAAAGCTGAAGCTTTCTTT. This rearrangement joins TRBV5-5 to TRBJ1-1; D is unclear. Germline V gene lookup returns CDR1 SGHKS and CDR2 YYEKEE (reference sequence). This CDR3 has 13 amino acids. With 2 bases removed from V and 6 bases from J, the gap between germline ends came to 11 bases.

The CDR3 loop is CATSRELAVYNEQFF. The CDR3 region has the DNA TGTGCCACCAGCAGAGAACTAGCGGTGTACAATGAGCAGTTCTTC. The V call is TRBV15, the J call TRBJ2-1; TRBD2 matches at 8 bases. V gave up 0 bases and J gave up 4 bases; unmatched junction bases: 2. This CDR3 has 15 residues. From germline, CDR1 is LNHNV and CDR2 YYDKDF (reference sequence).

This chain joins TRBV6-4 and TRBJ1-5; D possibly corresponds to TRBD1 (5 bases). Trimming cost V 4 bases and J 1 base, with 11 bases left between them. The germline V gene has CDR1 MRHNA and CDR2 SNTAGT. The CDR3 contains 15 residues. The CDR3 is CASSAQWGSNQPQHF. In nucleotides, the CDR3 is TGTGCCAGCAGTGCTCAGTGGGGCAGCAATCAGCCCCAGCATTTT.

This chain connects TRBV27 to TRBJ1-2; D might be TRBD1 (6 bases). The CDR3 contains 14 residues. The V gene's germline CDR1 is MNHEY and CDR2 SMNVEV (reference sequence). The germline V and J ends were trimmed by 7 bases and 5 bases, with 17 bases remaining between them. The CDR3 region is CASTPRDNKYGYTF. CDR3 DNA: TGTGCCAGCACCCCCAGGGACAACAAGTATGGCTACACCTTC.

V gene TRBV5-1 combines with J gene TRBJ1-4, with D unresolved. The CDR3 consists of 15 residues. Germline CDR1 and CDR2: SGHRS and YFSETQ. Trimming shortened V by 1 base and J by 4 bases, and 11 bases separated the two germline ends. The CDR3 DNA sequence: TGCGCCAGCAGCTTGAGGGCGGATAGTAATGAAAAACTGTTTTTT. Amino acid sequence: CASSLRADSNEKLFF.

The chain uses TRBV15 and TRBJ2-5, with 7 bases fitting TRBD2. The length of the CDR3 is 15 residues. Germline CDR1 reads LNHNV; CDR2 reads YYDKDF (reference sequence). V shed 4 bases and J 10 bases; nucleotides not matched to a gene: 15. CDR3 residues: CATSTGFTGREDQYF. CDR3 nucleotides: TGTGCCACCAGCACAGGCTTCACGGGGAGGGAGGACCAGTACTTC.

The chain couples TRBV7-2 to TRBJ2-2, with D perhaps matching TRBD1 (5 bases). With 2 bases removed from V and 1 base from J, the gap between germline ends came to 5 bases. Germline assignment: CDR1 SGHTA and CDR2 FQGNSA. CDR3 length: 14 residues. The CDR3 region is CASSLQGNTGELFF. The CDR3 DNA is TGTGCCAGCAGCTTACAGGGGAACACCGGGGAGCTGTTTTTT.

The chain couples TRBV7-2 to TRBJ1-6; D is perhaps TRBD1 (6 bases). V was clipped by 3 bases and J by 5 bases, with 11 bases between them. Germline CDR1 reads SGHTA; CDR2 reads FQGNSA. The CDR3 totals 15 residues. The CDR3 region is CASSFLGGNNSPLHF. DNA of the CDR3: TGTGCCAGCAGCTTTCTGGGGGGCAATAATTCACCCCTCCACTTT.